Reported below is one T cell receptor beta chain. This record comes from a study of T cell responses to AZD1222 COVID-19 vaccine. The table came from immunoSEQ multiplex PCR; TCRdb's copy has only in-frame clones and leaves some out. The sample consists of some 170,000 clones, around 90% of them appearing once. The CDR3 extends over 11 amino acids. The germline gives CDR1 DFQATT, CDR2 SNEGSKA (reference sequence). V was cut by 6 bases and J by 7 bases, with 12 bases left in between. The sequence came from an adult in good health. The genes are TRBV20-1 and TRBJ1-1; D remains unclear. Sample: peripheral blood, taken on day 0 of AZD1222 vaccination. The CDR3 sequence: CSAAWTVEAFF. CDR3 nucleotides: TGCAGTGCCGCCTGGACCGTTGAAGCTTTCTTT.